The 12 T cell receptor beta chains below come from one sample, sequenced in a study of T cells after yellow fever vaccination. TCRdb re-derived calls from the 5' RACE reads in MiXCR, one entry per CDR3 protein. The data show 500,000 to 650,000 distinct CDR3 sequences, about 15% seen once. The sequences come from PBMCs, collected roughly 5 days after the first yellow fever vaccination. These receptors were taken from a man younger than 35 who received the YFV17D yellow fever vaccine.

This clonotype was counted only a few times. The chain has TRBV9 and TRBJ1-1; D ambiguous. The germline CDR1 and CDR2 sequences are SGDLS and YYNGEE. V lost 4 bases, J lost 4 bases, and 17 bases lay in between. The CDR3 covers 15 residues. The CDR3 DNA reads TGTGCCAGCAGCCCGAGTGACGGAGAGTCCACTGAAGCTTTCTTT. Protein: CASSPSDGESTEAFF.

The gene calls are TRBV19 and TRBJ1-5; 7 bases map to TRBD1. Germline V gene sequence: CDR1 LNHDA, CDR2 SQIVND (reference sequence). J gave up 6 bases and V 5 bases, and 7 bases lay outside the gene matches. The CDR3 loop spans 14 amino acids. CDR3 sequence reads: CASSPDRSGQPQHF. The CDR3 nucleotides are TGTGCCAGTAGTCCGGACAGGTCAGGTCAGCCCCAGCATTTT.

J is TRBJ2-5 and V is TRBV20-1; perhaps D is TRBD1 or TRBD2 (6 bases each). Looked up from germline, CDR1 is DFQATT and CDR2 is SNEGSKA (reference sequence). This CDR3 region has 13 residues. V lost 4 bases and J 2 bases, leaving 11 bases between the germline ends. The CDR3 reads CSATQGTQETQYF. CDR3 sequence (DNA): TGCAGTGCTACCCAGGGGACTCAAGAGACCCAGTACTTC.

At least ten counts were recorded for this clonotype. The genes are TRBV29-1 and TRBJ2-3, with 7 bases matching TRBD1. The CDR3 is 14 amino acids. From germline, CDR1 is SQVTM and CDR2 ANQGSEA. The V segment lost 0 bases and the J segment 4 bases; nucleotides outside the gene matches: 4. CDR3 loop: CSVEDRTGADTQYF. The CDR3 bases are TGCAGCGTTGAAGATCGTACAGGGGCAGATACGCAGTATTTT.

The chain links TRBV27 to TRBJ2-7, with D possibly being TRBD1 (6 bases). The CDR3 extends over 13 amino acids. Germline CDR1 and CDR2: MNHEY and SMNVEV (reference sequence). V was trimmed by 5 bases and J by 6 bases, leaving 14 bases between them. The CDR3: CASSALGATEQYF. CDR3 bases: TGTGCCAGCAGTGCCCTGGGGGCCACCGAGCAGTACTTC.

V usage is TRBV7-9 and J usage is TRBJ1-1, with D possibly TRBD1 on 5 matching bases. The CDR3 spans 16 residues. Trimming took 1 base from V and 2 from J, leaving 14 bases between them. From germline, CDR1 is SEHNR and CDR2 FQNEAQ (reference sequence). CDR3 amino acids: CASSLDKGTANTEAFF. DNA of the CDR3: TGTGCCAGCAGCTTAGACAAGGGGACCGCAAACACTGAAGCTTTCTTT. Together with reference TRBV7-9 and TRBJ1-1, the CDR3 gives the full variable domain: DTGVSQNPRHKITKRGQNVTFRCDPISEHNRLYWYRQTLGQGPEFLTYFQNEAQLEKSRLLSDRFSAERPKGSFSTLEIQRTEQGDSAMYLCASSLDKGTANTEAFFGQGTRLTVV.

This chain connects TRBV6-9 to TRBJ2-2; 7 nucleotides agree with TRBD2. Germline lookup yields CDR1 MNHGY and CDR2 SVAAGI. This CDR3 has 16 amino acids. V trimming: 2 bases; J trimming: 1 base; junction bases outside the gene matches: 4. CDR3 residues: CASSYGVAGNTGELFF. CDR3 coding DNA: TGTGCCAGCAGTTATGGGGTAGCGGGGAACACCGGGGAGCTGTTTTTT.

The CDR3 loop is CATRSAGNTIYF. DNA of the CDR3: TGTGCCACCCGGAGCGCTGGAAACACCATATATTTT. The chain is built from TRBV6-5 and TRBJ1-3, with D hard to call. This CDR3 contains 12 residues. Trimming removed 10 bases at V and 2 bases at J, with 9 bases between. In germline, CDR1 is MNHEY, CDR2 SVGAGI.

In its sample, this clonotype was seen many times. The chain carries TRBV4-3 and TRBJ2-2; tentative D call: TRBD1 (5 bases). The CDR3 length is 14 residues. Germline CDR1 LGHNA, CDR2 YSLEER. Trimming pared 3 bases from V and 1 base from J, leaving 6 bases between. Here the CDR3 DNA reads TGCGCCAGCAGCCACAGGGTGAACACCGGGGAGCTGTTTTTT. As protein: CASSHRVNTGELFF.

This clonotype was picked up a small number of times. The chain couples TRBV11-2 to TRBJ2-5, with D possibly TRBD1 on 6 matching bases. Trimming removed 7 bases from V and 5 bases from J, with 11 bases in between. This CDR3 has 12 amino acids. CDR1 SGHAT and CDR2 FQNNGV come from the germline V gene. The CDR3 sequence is CASTGVVETQYF. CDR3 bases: TGTGCCAGCACAGGGGTTGTGGAGACCCAGTACTTC.

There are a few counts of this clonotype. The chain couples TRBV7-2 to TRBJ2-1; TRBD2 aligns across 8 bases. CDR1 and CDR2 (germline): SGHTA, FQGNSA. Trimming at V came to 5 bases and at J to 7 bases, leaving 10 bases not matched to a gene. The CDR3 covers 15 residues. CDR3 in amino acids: CASSAGSGGSNEQFF. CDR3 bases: TGTGCCAGCAGCGCCGGGAGCGGGGGAAGTAATGAGCAGTTCTTC.

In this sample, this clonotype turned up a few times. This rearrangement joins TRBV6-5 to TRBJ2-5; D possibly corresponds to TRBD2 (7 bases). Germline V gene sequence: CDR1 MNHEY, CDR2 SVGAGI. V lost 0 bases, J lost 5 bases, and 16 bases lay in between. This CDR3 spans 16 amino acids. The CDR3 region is CASSYSIGGGPETQYF. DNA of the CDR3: TGTGCCAGCAGTTACTCGATTGGGGGGGGCCCGGAGACCCAGTACTTC.